This T cell receptor (beta chain) was identified during a study of T cell responses to AZD1222 COVID-19 vaccine. Germline assignment: CDR1 SGHAT and CDR2 FQNNGV. The CDR3 is 13 residues long. Trimming shortened V by 1 base and J by 11 bases, and 14 bases separated the two germline ends. Only a few counts were recorded for this clone. Second-dose intervals of approximately 4 or approximately 12 weeks were pooled. Profiled with immunoSEQ multiplex PCR; TCRdb holds only in-frame clones, not every one. The sample contains about 150,000 clones, around 93% of which appear only once. V usage is TRBV11-2 and J usage is TRBJ1-1; possibly TRBD1 for D (6 bases). The starting material was peripheral blood, obtained 28 days after the second AZD1222 dose. This TCR came from an adult who received the AZD1222 COVID-19 vaccine. The CDR3 DNA is TGTGCCAGCAGCTTAGGGGGGGCTCTTATGGCTTTCTTT. Amino acid sequence: CASSLGGALMAFF.